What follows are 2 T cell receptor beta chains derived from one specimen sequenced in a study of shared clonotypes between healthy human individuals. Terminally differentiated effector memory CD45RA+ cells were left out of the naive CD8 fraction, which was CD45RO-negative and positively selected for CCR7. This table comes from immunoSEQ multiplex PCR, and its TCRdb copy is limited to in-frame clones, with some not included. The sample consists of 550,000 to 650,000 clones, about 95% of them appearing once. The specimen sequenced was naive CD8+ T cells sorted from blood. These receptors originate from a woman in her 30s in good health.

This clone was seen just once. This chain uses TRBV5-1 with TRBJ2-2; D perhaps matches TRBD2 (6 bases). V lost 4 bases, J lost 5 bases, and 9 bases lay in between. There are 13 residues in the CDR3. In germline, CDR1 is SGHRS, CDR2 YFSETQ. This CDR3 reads CASSGLATGELFF. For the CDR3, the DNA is TGCGCCAGCAGCGGGCTAGCGACCGGGGAGCTGTTTTTT.

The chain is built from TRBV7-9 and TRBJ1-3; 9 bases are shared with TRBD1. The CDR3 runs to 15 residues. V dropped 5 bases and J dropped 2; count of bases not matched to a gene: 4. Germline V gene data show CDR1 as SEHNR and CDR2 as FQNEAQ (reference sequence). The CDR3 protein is CASSIRDRAGNTIYF. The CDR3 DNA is TGTGCCAGCAGCATCCGGGACAGGGCTGGAAACACCATATATTTT.